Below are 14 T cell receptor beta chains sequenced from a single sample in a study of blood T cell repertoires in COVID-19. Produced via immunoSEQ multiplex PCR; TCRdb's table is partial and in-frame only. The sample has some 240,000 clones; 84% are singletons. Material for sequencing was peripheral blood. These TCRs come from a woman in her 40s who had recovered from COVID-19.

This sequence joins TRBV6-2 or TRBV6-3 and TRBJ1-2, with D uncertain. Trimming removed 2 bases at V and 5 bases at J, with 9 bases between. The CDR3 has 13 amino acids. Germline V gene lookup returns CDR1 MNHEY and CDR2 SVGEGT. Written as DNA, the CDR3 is TGTGCCAGCAGTTACGACGGACTGTATGGCTACACCTTC. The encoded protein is CASSYDGLYGYTF.

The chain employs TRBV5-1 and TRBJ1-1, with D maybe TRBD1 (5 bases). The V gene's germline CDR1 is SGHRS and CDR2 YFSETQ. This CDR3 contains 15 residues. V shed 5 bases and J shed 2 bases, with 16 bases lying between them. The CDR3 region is CASRTELVKNTEAFF. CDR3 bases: TGCGCCAGCAGGACAGAACTTGTTAAAAACACTGAAGCTTTCTTT.

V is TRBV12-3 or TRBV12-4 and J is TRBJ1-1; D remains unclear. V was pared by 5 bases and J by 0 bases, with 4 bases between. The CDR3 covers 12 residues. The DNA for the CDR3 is TGTGCCAGCAGTCGCGTGAACACTGAAGCTTTCTTT. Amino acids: CASSRVNTEAFF.

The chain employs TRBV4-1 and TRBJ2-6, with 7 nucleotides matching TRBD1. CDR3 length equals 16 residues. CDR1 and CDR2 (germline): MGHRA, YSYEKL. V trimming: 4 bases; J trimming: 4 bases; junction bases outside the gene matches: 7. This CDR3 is CASSLRGPSGANVLTF. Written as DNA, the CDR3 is TGCGCCAGCAGCCTAAGGGGGCCGTCCGGGGCCAACGTCCTGACTTTC.

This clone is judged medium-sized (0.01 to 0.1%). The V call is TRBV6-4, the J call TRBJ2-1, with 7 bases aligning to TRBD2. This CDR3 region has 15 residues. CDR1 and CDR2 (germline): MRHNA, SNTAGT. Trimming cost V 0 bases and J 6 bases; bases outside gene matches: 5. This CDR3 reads CASSDSEGGGNEQFF. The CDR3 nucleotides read TGTGCCAGCAGTGACTCAGAGGGCGGGGGCAATGAGCAGTTCTTC.

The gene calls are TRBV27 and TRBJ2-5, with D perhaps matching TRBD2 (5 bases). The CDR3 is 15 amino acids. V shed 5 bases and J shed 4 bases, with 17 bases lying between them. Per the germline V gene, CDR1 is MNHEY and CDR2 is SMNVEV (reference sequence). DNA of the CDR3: TGTGCCAGCAGTGCCTCCGGGATGGATAGAGAGACCCAGTACTTC. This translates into CASSASGMDRETQYF.

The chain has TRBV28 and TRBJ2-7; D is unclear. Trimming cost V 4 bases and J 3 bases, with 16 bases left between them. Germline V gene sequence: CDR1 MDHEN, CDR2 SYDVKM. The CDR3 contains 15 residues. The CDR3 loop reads CASSSYRSPNYEQYF. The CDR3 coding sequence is TGTGCCAGCAGTTCTTATCGGAGTCCGAACTACGAGCAGTACTTC.

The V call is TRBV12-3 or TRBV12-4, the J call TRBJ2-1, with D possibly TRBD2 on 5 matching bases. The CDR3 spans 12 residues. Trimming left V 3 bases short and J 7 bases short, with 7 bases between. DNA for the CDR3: TGTGCCAGCAGTTTCCGAGGGAATGAGCAGTTCTTC. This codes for CASSFRGNEQFF.

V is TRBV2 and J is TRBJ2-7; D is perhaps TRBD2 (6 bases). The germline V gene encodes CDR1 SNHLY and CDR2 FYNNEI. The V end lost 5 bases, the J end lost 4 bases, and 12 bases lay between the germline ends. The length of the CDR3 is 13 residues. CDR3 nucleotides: TGTGCCAGCAGTACTGACGGGGGTTACGAGCAGTACTTC. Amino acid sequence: CASSTDGGYEQYF.

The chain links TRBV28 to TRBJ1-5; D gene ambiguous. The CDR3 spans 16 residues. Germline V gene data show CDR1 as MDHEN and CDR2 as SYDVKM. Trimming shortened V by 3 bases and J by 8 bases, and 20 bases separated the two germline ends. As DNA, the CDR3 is TGTGCCAGCAGTTTCGACCAGGCGCCGAATGGAAAGCCCCAGCATTTT. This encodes CASSFDQAPNGKPQHF.

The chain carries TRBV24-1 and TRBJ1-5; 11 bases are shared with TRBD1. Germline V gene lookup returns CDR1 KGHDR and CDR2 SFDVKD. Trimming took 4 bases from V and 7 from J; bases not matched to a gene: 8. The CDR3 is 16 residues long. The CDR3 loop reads CATSDAGTGGGQPQHF. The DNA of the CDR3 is TGTGCCACCAGTGACGCCGGGACAGGGGGAGGGCAGCCCCAGCATTTT.

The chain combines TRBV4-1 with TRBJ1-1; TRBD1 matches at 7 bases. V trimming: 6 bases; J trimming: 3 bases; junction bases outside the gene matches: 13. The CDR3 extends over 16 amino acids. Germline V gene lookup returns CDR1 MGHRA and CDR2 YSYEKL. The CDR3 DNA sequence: TGCGCCAGCAGGGAACGCGAGGCAGGGGGATACACTGAAGCTTTCTTT. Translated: CASREREAGGYTEAFF.

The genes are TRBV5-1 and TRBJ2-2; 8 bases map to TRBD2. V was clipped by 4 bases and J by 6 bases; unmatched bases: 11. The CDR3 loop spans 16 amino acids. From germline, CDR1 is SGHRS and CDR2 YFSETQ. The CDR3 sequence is CASSLIERGGPGELFF. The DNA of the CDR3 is TGCGCCAGCAGCCTGATCGAACGGGGGGGCCCCGGGGAGCTGTTTTTT.

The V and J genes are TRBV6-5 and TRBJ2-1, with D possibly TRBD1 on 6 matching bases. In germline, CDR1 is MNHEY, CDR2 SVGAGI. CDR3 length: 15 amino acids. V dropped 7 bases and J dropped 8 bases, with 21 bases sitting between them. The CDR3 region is CASTPSGGEGHEQFF. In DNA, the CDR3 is TGTGCCAGCACCCCCAGTGGGGGCGAGGGGCATGAGCAGTTCTTC.